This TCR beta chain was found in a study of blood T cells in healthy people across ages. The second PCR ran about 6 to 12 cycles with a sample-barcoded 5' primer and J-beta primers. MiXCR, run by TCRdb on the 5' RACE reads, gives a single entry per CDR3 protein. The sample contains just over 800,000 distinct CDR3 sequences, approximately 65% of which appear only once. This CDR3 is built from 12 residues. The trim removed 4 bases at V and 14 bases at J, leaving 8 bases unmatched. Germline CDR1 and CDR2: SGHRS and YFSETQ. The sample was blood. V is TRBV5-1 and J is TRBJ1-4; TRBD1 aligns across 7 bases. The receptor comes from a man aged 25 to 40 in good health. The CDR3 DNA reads TGCGCCAGCAGCCTTAAACCGGGACAGCTGTTTTTT. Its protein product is CASSLKPGQLFF.